The source of this T cell receptor (beta chain) is a study of CD8+ T cells in alopecia areata. The wider study: Skin-grafted approximately 6-10-week-old female C3H/HeJ mice received tissue from approximately 6-12-month-old C3H/HeJ donors with spontaneous alopecia.

The length of the CDR3 is 13 residues. CDR1 is FNHDT and CDR2 is SITEND in the germline V gene (reference sequence). Germline trimming cut 3 bases from V and 3 bases from J; bases unmatched to any gene: 3. Following RNA extraction, reverse transcription yielded cDNA that acted as the sequencing template. Repertoires were generated with immunoSEQ multiplex PCR, while TCRdb's copy carries only in-frame clones and drops some. The repertoire consists of more than 250,000 clones, none detected only once. Turning to this clone: Antigen: not known. Gene names denote mouse genes. The read falls 4 residues short of the CDR3 end, and the missing part is taken from the germline J gene. Other DNA sequences of this sample code for an identical CDR3.

Findings and limits, study-wide: Normal-skin resident alphabeta T cells also appear among scalp sample sequences. An increase in clonality over normal scalp was evident in lesional scalp, especially alopecia totalis/universalis. Between patients, shared TCR sequences were less clear than in mice. This was possibly due in part to HLA diversity in the patient population.

A sort of pooled cutaneous lymph node cells used CD4, CD8alpha, NKG2D, NKG2ACE and other stains. The chain links TRBV19 to TRBJ2-7; 7 bases fit TRBD2. The source of this sequence is a C3H/HeJ mouse with alopecia areata. Strain haplotype (MHC): H2-k. The sample consisted of CD4+ T cells sorted from a lymph node. Partial CDR3 DNA: TGTGCCAGCAGTACTGGGGGAAGCTAT. Protein: CASSTGGSY. In full, the CDR3 reads CASSTGGSYEQYF.